This entry is about one TCR beta chain. Its antigen is unidentified. PCR involved 60 Vbeta and 13 Jbeta primers. Sequencing was performed with immunoSEQ multiplex PCR; in TCRdb, only in-frame clones are kept and a portion is missing. The table records around 150,000 clones, 84% of them present only once. The CDR3 is made up of 15 amino acids. Trimming removed 8 bases from V and 13 bases from J; junction bases left unmatched: 22. Per germline, CDR1 WSHSY and CDR2 SAAADI. This sample was included in a study of cytomegalovirus exposure and HLA in healthy donors. Study-level results: As a later analysis revealed, the rate of TCR association differed by HLA locus, with DRB1 most and HLA-C fewest. V- and J-gene trimming of TCR beta was linked (in a later analysis) to a missense DCLRE1C variant. Compared with the roughly 700-donor mean, an Asian-associated ancestry cluster reportedly had fewer N-insertions, according to a later analysis. Apparent HLA restriction characterized most CMV-associated TCR beta chains in a later analysis.

The receptor was isolated from a young man in good health and CMV-seronegative. The V and J genes are TRBV10-2 and TRBJ1-1; 7 bases are a match to TRBD1. What was sequenced was PBMCs. The CDR3 DNA follows: TGCGCCAGCGCCCCAATACCCGGACAGGCACAAGGGGGTTTCTTT. It encodes CASAPIPGQAQGGFF.